This TCR beta chain is from a study of T-cell reconstitution after alpha-beta-depleted transplantation in children. This clonotype was seen at least ten times. J was trimmed by 5 bases and V by 6 bases; bases with no gene match: 3. Germline CDR1 SGHRS, CDR2 YFSETQ. The CDR3 spans 13 residues. Preparation of the TCRbeta library involved a method that used unique molecular identifiers. TCRdb reprocessed the PCR reads with MiXCR, giving one entry per CDR3 protein. This table has 700,000 or so distinct CDR3 sequences, around 14% appearing once. The source material was PBMCs, sampled before TCRalphabeta/CD19-depleted stem cell transplant. The TCR was taken from a girl aged 2 to 9 with congenital amegakaryocytic thrombocytopenia, due to receive a stem cell transplant. The rearrangement joins TRBV5-1 to TRBJ2-7; 12 nucleotides align to TRBD2. The CDR3 spells CASMLAGGNEQYF. The DNA for the CDR3 is TGCGCCAGCATGCTAGCGGGAGGGAACGAGCAGTACTTC.